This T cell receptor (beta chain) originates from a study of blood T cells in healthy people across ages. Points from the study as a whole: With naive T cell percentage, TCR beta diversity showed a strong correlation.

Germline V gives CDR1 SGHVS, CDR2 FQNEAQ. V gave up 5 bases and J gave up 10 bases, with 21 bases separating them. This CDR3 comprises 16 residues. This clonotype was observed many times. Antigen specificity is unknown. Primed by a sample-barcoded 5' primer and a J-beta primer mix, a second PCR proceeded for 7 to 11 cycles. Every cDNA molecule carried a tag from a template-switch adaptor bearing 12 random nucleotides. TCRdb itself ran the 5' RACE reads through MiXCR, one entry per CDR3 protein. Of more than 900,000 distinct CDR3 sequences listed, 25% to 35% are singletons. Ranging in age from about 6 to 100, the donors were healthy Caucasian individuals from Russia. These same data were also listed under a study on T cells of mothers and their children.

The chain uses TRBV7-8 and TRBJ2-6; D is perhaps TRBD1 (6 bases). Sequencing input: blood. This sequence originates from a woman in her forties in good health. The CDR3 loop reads CASSAERGSLWNVLTF. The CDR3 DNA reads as TGTGCCAGCAGCGCCGAGAGGGGGTCCCTGTGGAACGTCCTGACTTTC.